This T cell receptor beta chain was observed in a study of shared clonotypes between healthy human individuals. Germline V gives CDR1 SGHRS, CDR2 YFSETQ. The CDR3 runs to 17 residues. V was pared by 3 bases and J by 6 bases, with 16 bases of the junction left unmatched. Repertoires were generated with immunoSEQ multiplex PCR, while TCRdb's copy carries only in-frame clones and drops some. The table has a few million clones, around 90% seen once. The sample comprised naive CD4+ T cells from PBMCs. Subset indicated: CD45RA+ positively selected. This sequence was found in a man aged 18-30 years in good health. Some clones in this sample may be carry-over from other donors' samples. V usage is TRBV5-1 and J usage is TRBJ2-7; 9 nucleotides match TRBD2. The CDR3 loop is CASSSGGGAGGVREQYF. CDR3 sequence (DNA): TGCGCCAGCAGCTCGGGCGGGGGAGCGGGAGGTGTCCGCGAGCAGTACTTC.